The clone carrying this TCR beta chain was seen only once. Its antigen remains unknown. Assay execution took place at the deep level. In the authors' methods: In the immunoSEQ data, sequences were junction-only and lacked quality scores, so filtering differed. Clones were read by immunoSEQ multiplex PCR, and TCRdb kept only the in-frame ones, dropping some. The V and J calls and clone size come from that table; D and trimming were worked out from the DNA. The data contain 1.4 million or so clones, approximately 98.5% of them singletons. CDR1 and CDR2 (germline): MNHEY, SVGAGI. The CDR3 loop spans 15 amino acids. The V and J ends lost 4 bases and 6 bases, in that order; junction bases with no gene match: 8. The data originate from a study of shared clonotypes between healthy human individuals. Turning to the study itself: With ages of 18 to 49, the donors were two women and a few men. General observations from the study: There were few donors, and this limited the genetic and exposure-history diversity represented.

Material for sequencing was naive CD4+ T cells sorted from blood. The subset denotes: CD45RA+ positively selected. The sequence was collected from a man aged 25 to 40 in good health. This chain joins TRBV6-5 and TRBJ2-2; 7 bases map to TRBD1. DNA of the CDR3: TGTGCCAGCAGTTTCCAGGGGGTGTTATCCGGGGAGCTGTTTTTT. Its protein product is CASSFQGVLSGELFF.